The rows below give T cell receptor beta chains drawn from one sample of a study of Ad26.COV2.S vaccination and SARS-CoV-2 variants. Data came from immunoSEQ multiplex PCR; TCRdb stores just in-frame clones and leaves some out. The sample contains hundreds of thousands of clones, around 87% of which appear only once. The starting material was peripheral blood, obtained in a trial of Ad26.COV2.S vaccine versus placebo. All receptors come from a person aged 18-60 years who received the Ad26.COV2.S COVID-19 vaccine or a placebo. The conserved cysteine and the conserved F or W are not part of the CDR3 here. D genes are given only for firm matches. Some rows have no size entry. The others give once, few or many, or a class for an expanded clone.

clone_size | j_call | v_call | d_call | cdr3_aa
NA | TRBJ2-7 | TRBV11-2 | NA | ASSQPTSGSYEQY
NA | TRBJ1-1 | TRBV10-3 | NA | AIGPLGAGTEAF
NA | TRBJ1-2 | TRBV23-1 | TRBD1 | ASDRTGAYGYT
once | TRBJ1-3 | TRBV12-3/TRBV12-4 | NA | ASNLRNTIY
NA | TRBJ2-3 | TRBV4-1 | NA | ASSQGWGRSTDTQY
NA | TRBJ2-2 | TRBV10-3 | NA | AITQRWAENTGELF
NA | TRBJ1-4 | TRBV5-1 | NA | ASTLDSNEKLF
NA | TRBJ1-6 | TRBV6-5 | NA | ASSSLRNSPLH
NA | TRBJ2-7 | TRBV7-9 | NA | ASSLIGGSYEQY
NA | TRBJ1-2 | TRBV30 | NA | GGGPYGYT
NA | TRBJ2-7 | TRBV30 | TRBD1 | AWRDRDREQY
NA | TRBJ1-2 | TRBV7-9 | TRBD1 | ASSVIQGVYGYT
NA | TRBJ2-7 | TRBV20-1 | TRBD2 | SASQGLAVTYEQY
NA | TRBJ1-2 | TRBV2 | NA | ASSDSNRAYGYT
NA | TRBJ1-3 | TRBV20-1 | NA | SARLSNTIY
NA | TRBJ1-3 | TRBV6-1 | NA | ASSEIEGLSGNTIY
NA | TRBJ2-3 | TRBV5-6 | NA | ASSIGTADTQY
NA | TRBJ2-7 | TRBV5-5 | TRBD2 | ASSMGLAGGYYEQY
NA | TRBJ2-5 | TRBV10-2 | NA | ASRRASSQETQY
NA | TRBJ1-1 | TRBV4-1 | NA | ASSQDWGQMAF
NA | TRBJ2-2 | TRBV19 | NA | ASTPKGPRHTGELF
NA | TRBJ1-1 | TRBV6-5 | NA | ASSDEGVRAF
NA | TRBJ2-7 | TRBV20-1 | TRBD1 | SAWTGWEQY
NA | TRBJ1-1 | TRBV19 | NA | ASTRSDWDTEAF
NA | TRBJ2-3 | TRBV6-5 | NA | ASSSQGSASADTQY
NA | TRBJ2-5 | TRBV15 | NA | ATSRVSRRETQY
NA | TRBJ2-1 | TRBV29-1 | NA | SVEQGGNEQF
NA | TRBJ1-3 | TRBV10-3 | NA | AIRDFTASGNTIY
NA | TRBJ1-1 | TRBV19 | NA | ASEPSPGPVNTEAF
NA | NA | TRBV5-8 | NA | ASSLIAGTRQF
few | TRBJ1-1 | TRBV19 | NA | ASSRIQFTEAF
NA | TRBJ1-5 | TRBV19 | NA | ASSPGPYNQPQH
NA | TRBJ1-5 | TRBV29-1 | NA | SVAERNQPQH
NA | TRBJ1-1 | TRBV18 | NA | ASSQGKDSTEAF
NA | TRBJ2-2 | TRBV2 | NA | ASSDRWGGDPAAGELF
NA | TRBJ1-2 | TRBV5-8 | NA | ASSLSIVHGANYGYT
once | TRBJ2-3 | TRBV12-3/TRBV12-4 | NA | ASSLGTDTQY
once | TRBJ2-3 | TRBV6-5 | NA | ASSYLTGGTDTQY
few | TRBJ1-1 | TRBV6-2/TRBV6-3 | NA | ASSWWGNTEAF
NA | TRBJ1-2 | TRBV12-3/TRBV12-4 | NA | ASSFGRNYGYT
NA | TRBJ2-7 | TRBV2 | NA | ASRATRTNPEQY
NA | TRBJ2-1 | TRBV5-4 | TRBD2 | ASRITSGAAYNEQF
NA | TRBJ1-2 | TRBV29-1 | NA | SVEVTGYGYT
NA | TRBJ2-3 | TRBV18 | NA | ASSPSTDTQY
NA | TRBJ1-1 | TRBV18 | TRBD1 | ASSATTGDTEAF
NA | TRBJ2-2 | TRBV5-1 | NA | ASSGMDTGELF
few | TRBJ1-6 | TRBV5-6 | TRBD1 | ASGDLTGDNSPLH
NA | TRBJ2-2 | TRBV19 | TRBD1 | ASSTAGGRELF
NA | TRBJ2-3 | TRBV5-4 | NA | ASRLAGTDTQY
NA | TRBJ2-3 | TRBV29-1 | NA | SVLPRTDTQY
once | TRBJ1-5 | TRBV10-3 | NA | AIKQGSNSNQPQH
NA | TRBJ2-7 | TRBV13 | NA | ASSSTGGGVYEQY
NA | TRBJ2-6 | TRBV18 | NA | ASSVQGAGANVLT
NA | TRBJ2-3 | TRBV28 | NA | ASSLPGLTDTQY
NA | TRBJ2-7 | TRBV6-6 | NA | ASSPAYEQY
NA | TRBJ2-4 | TRBV4-3 | NA | ASSQAAGEFTLRGEAKNIQY
NA | TRBJ2-6 | TRBV7-2 | TRBD1 | ASSLTGQGAAGANVLT
NA | TRBJ2-7 | TRBV28 | NA | ASSWDTSYEQY
NA | TRBJ2-7 | TRBV5-5 | TRBD2 | ASSLLRTSGRTSYEQY
NA | TRBJ2-4 | TRBV14 | NA | ASSQDQGYWNIQY